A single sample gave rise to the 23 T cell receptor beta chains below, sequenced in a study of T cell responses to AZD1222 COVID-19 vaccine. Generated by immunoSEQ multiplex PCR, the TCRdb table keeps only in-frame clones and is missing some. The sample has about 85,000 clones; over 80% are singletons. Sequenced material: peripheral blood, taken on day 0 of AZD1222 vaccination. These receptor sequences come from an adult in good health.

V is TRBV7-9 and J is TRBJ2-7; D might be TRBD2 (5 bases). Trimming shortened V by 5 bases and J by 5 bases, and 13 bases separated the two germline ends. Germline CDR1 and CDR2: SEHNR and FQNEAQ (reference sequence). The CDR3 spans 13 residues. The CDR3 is CASSPPGGHEQYF. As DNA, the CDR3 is TGTGCCAGCAGCCCACCTGGCGGGCACGAGCAGTACTTC.

This CDR3 is CASSVNGSPKGNTIYF. Written as DNA, the CDR3 is TGTGCCAGCAGCGTAAACGGGTCTCCGAAGGGAAACACCATATATTTT. The V gene is TRBV9, the J gene TRBJ1-3; D is ambiguous. This CDR3 region has 16 residues. The germline V gene encodes CDR1 SGDLS and CDR2 YYNGEE. Trimming removed 1 base at V and 4 bases at J, with 15 bases between.

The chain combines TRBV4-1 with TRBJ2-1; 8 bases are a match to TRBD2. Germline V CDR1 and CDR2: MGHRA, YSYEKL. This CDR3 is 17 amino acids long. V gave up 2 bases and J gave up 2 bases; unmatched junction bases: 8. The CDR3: CASSQKRSGSTYNEQFF. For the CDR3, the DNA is TGCGCCAGCAGCCAAAAGCGAAGCGGGAGCACCTACAATGAGCAGTTCTTC.

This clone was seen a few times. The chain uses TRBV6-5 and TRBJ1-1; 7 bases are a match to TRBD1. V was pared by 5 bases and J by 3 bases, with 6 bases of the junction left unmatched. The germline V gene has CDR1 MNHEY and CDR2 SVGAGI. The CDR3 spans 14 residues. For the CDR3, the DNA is TGTGCCAGCAGTACCGAACAGGGGTACACTGAAGCTTTCTTT. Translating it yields CASSTEQGYTEAFF.

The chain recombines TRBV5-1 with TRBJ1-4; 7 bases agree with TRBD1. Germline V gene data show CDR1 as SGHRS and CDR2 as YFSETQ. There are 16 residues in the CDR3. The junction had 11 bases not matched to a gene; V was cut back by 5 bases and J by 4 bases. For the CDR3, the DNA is TGCGCCAGCAGACTTCCTATGACAGGGAGTAATGAAAAACTGTTTTTT. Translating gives CASRLPMTGSNEKLFF.

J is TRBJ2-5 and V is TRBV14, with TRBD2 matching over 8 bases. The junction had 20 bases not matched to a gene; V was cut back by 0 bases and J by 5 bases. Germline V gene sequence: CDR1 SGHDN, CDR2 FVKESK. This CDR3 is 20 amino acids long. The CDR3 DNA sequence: TGTGCCAGCAGCCAAGATGGGAGTGGCAGGGCCAGACTAGCGTTTGAGACCCAGTACTTC. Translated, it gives CASSQDGSGRARLAFETQYF.

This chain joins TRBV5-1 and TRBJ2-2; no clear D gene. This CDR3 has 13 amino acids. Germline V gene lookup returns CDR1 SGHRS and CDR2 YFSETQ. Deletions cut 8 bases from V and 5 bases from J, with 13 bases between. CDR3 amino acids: CASWEGNTGELFF. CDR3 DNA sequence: TGCGCCAGTTGGGAAGGGAATACCGGGGAGCTGTTTTTT.

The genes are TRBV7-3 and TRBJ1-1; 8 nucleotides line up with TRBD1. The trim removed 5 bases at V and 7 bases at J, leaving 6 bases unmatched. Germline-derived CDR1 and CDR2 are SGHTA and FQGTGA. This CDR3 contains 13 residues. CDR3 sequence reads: CASSTRTGNEAFF. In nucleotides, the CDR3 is TGTGCCAGCAGCACAAGGACAGGGAATGAAGCTTTCTTT.

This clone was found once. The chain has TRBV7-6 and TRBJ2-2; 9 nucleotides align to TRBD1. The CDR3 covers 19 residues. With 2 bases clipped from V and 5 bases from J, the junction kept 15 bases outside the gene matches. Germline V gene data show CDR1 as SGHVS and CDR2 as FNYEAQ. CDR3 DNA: TGTGCCAGCAGCTTAAATTCCCCGGGACAGGGCCTTGGTACCGGGGAGCTGTTTTTT. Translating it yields CASSLNSPGQGLGTGELFF.

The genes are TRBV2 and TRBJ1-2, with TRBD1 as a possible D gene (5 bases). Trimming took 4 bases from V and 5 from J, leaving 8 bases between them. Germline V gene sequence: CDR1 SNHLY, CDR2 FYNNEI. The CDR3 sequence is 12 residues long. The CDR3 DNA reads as TGTGCCAGCAGTGCCTCAGGGTATGGCTACACCTTC. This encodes CASSASGYGYTF. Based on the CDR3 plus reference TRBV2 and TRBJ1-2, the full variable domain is EPEVTQTPSHQVTQMGQEVILRCVPISNHLYFYWYRQILGQKVEFLVSFYNNEISEKSEIFDDQFSVERPDGSNFTLKIRSTKLEDSAMYFCASSASGYGYTFGSGTRLTVV.

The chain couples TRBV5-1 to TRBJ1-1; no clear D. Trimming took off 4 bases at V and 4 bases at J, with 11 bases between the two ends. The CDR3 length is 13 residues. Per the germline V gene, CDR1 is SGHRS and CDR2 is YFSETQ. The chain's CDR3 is CASSILTGTEAFF. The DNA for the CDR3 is TGCGCCAGCAGCATACTGACGGGCACTGAAGCTTTCTTT.

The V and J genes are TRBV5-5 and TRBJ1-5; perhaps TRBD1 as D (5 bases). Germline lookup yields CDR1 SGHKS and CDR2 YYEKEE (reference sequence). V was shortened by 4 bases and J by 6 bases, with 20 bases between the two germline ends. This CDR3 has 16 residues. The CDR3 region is CASSPRGSTSGQPQHF. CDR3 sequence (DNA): TGTGCCAGCAGCCCCCGGGGCAGTACCTCGGGTCAGCCCCAGCATTTT.

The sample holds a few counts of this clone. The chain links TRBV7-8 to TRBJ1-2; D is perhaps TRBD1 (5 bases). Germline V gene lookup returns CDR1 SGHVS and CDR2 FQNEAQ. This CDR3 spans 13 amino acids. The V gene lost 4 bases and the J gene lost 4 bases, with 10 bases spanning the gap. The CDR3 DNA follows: TGTGCCAGCAGCTCGGGGGAGAGCTATGGCTACACCTTC. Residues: CASSSGESYGYTF.

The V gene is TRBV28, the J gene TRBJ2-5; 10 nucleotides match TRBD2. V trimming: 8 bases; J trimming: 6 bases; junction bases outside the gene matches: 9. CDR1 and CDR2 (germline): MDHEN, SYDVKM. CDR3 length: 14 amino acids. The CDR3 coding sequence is TGTGCCAGCGGGTCTAGCGGGAGTTCGAAGACCCAGTACTTC. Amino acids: CASGSSGSSKTQYF.

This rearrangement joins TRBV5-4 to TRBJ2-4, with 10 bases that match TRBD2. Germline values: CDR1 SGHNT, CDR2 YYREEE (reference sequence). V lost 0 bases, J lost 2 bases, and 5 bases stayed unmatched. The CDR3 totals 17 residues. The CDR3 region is CASSLEGSGRTKNIQYF. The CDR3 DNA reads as TGTGCCAGCAGCTTGGAAGGTAGCGGGAGGACCAAAAACATTCAGTACTTC.

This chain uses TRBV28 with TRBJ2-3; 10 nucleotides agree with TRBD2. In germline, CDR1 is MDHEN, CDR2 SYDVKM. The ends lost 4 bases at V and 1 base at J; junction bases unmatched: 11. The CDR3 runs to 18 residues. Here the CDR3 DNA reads TGTGCCAGCAGTTACACCAAAGCGGGAGGGCCTGGCACAGATACGCAGTATTTT. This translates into CASSYTKAGGPGTDTQYF. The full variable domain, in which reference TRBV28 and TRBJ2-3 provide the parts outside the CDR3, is DVKVTQSSRYLVKRTGEKVFLECVQDMDHENMFWYRQDPGLGLRLIYFSYDVKMKEKGDIPEGYSVSREKKERFSLILESASTNQTSMYLCASSYTKAGGPGTDTQYFGPGTRLTVL.

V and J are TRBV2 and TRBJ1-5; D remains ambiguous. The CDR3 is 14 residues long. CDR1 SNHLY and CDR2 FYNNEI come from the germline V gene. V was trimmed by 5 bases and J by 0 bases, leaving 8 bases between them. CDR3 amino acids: CASSPQYSNQPQHF. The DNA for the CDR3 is TGTGCCAGCAGTCCGCAGTATAGCAATCAGCCCCAGCATTTT.

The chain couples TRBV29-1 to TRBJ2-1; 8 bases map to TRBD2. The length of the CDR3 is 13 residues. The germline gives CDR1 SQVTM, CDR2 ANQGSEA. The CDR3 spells CSTGSGEDNEQFF. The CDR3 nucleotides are TGCAGTACAGGTAGCGGGGAGGACAATGAGCAGTTCTTC.

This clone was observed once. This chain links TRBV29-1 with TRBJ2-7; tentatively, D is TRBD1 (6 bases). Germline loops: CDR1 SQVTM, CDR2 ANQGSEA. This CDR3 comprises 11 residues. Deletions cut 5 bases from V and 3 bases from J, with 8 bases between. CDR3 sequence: CSVSTGYEQYF. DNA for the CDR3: TGCAGCGTTTCGACAGGCTACGAGCAGTACTTC.

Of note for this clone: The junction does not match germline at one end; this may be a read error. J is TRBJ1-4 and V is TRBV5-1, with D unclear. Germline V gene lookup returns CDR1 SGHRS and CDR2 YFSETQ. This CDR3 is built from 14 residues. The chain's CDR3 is CASSLANSNENLFF. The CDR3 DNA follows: TGCGCCAGCAGCTTGGCCAACTCTAATGAAAACCTGTTTTTT.

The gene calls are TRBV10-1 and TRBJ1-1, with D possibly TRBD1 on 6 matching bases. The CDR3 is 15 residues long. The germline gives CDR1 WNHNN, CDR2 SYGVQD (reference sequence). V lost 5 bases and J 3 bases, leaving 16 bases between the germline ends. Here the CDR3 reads CASSPTRTVHTEAFF. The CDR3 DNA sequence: TGCGCCAGCAGTCCAACCCGGACAGTGCACACTGAAGCTTTCTTT.

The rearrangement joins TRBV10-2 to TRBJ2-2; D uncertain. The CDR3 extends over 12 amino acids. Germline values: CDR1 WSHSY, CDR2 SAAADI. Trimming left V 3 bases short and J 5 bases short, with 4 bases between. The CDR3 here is CASSDLTGELFF. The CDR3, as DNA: TGCGCCAGCAGTGATCTAACCGGGGAGCTGTTTTTT.

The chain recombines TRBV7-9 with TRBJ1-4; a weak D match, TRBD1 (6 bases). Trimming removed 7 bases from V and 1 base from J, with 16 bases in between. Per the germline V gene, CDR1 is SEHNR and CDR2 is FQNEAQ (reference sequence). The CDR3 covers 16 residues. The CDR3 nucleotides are TGTGCCAGCACATCAATGGGGGGGCGAACTAATGAAAAACTGTTTTTT. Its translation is CASTSMGGRTNEKLFF.